This T cell receptor beta chain came from a study of shared clonotypes between healthy human individuals. General study results and limits: Among the subsets, naive ones generally showed larger estimated richness than memory ones. Sampling involved blood alone; tissue repertoires likely differ.

Comment on this clone: Its antigen is unknown.

The run depth of the assay was deep. In the original workflow: Filtering of immunoSEQ junctional sequences could not match full-length read filtering. Generated by immunoSEQ multiplex PCR, the TCRdb table keeps only in-frame clones and is missing some. That table is the source of V, J and clone size, and D and trimming were worked out from the DNA. Of more than 400,000 clones listed, 90% to 97% were seen once; the top ten hold approximately 0.06%. This CDR3 is 12 amino acids long. Germline values: CDR1 MDHEN, CDR2 SYDVKM. V was clipped by 5 bases and J by 6 bases, with 11 bases between them. The source material was naive CD4+ T cells sorted from blood. Subset: CD45RA+ positively selected. The TCR originated in a woman aged 30 to 39 in good health. The chain links TRBV28 to TRBJ2-7; D is unresolved. CDR3 bases: TGTGCCAGCAGTCGTAGTTTTACCGAGCAGTACTTC. Translation: CASSRSFTEQYF. The entire variable domain, with the rest obtained from reference TRBV28 and TRBJ2-7, is as follows: DVKVTQSSRYLVKRTGEKVFLECVQDMDHENMFWYRQDPGLGLRLIYFSYDVKMKEKGDIPEGYSVSREKKERFSLILESASTNQTSMYLCASSRSFTEQYFGPGTRLTVT.